This T cell receptor (beta chain) was sequenced for a study of blood T cell repertoires in COVID-19 (TCRdb year 2020). About the investigation overall: Samples from collaborators originated in the United States, Italy and Spain and spanned both the acute and convalescent phases of COVID-19. The prospective study material was composed of cDNA or gDNA derived from T cells, B-cell-depleted T cells, or PBMCs. Samples came from the ongoing ImmuneRACE study (first 160 participants) plus 1,254 subjects from 6 global collaborators. Where available, HLA class I and class II types were taken from metadata supplied by the sample provider and were not determined by assay-based typing. The repertoires were released in a freely available public database meant as a resource for research on the immune response to SARS-CoV-2. Sample metadata almost always included a de-identified subject ID, COVID-19 status, age in years and sex. Deeply sampled blood TCRbeta repertoires from subjects exposed to, actively infected with, or recovered from COVID-19 were included in the dataset.

In Seattle, one collaborating source enrolled patients while the infection was active and tracked those patients longitudinally over the course of disease. Collaborating institutions collected whole blood in K2EDTA tubes following their own protocols. Collaborator samples were shipped for TCRbeta analysis as frozen whole blood, isolated PBMCs, or DNA extracted from either sample type. Broad study findings and their caveats: The amount of clinical and demographic metadata varied by source and participant and was provided uncurated.

CDR1 and CDR2 are read off the germline V gene (reference sequence) as MNHNY and SVGAGI. For this chain, trimming is 7 bases at the V end and 5 bases at the J end, and the number of junction bases without a gene match is 5. The CDR3, cysteine through phenylalanine, is 12 amino acids long. CDR3 DNA only is kept here, 36 bases in frame from base 1. About this clone itself: Its antigen is currently not known. No base-level quality is on record; no much larger clone is a single base apart.

TCRbeta CDR3 regions were amplified from genomic DNA using the immunoSEQ Assay, a bias-controlled multiplex PCR. In the authors' own workflow: Nucleated cell counts per sample were estimated from amplification of reference gene primers within the assay. To quantify the absolute abundance of each unique TCRbeta CDR3 rearrangement, sequence reads were collapsed and filtered. For each sample, productive Simpson clonality was calculated by taking the square root of Simpson's diversity index across productive rearrangements. TCRdb took over this immuneACCESS table, retaining in-frame rearrangements with V and J assigned. Such tables are incomplete; in checked studies, under half of the missing clones stem from an unresolved V gene, and the remainder is unexplained. V and J calls and clone size are those listed in that table; D and trimming were worked out from the DNA. Present in this sample are over 130,000 clones, roughly 84% of which were seen just once. The top ten constitute 8.9% of the sample.

The receptor chain draws on TRBV6-6 and TRBJ2-7; the central 7 bases match TRBD1. The TCR sequence derives from a man younger than 40 with COVID-19, enrolled during active disease. Sequences were obtained from peripheral blood. The nucleotide sequence reads TGTGCCAGCACCGAGACAGGGAACGAGCAGTACTTC. Its protein product is CASTETGNEQYF.